This paragraph covers one T cell receptor (beta chain) sequence. The record originates from a study of Tregs in tolerant kidney transplant recipients. Repertoires were generated with immunoSEQ multiplex PCR, while TCRdb's copy carries only in-frame clones and drops some. The repertoire has about 66,000 clones, roughly 90% of them found once; the top ten carry approximately 11%. The CDR3 sequence is 15 residues long. The germline gives CDR1 SGHRS, CDR2 YFSETQ. The V end lost 0 bases, the J end lost 2 bases, and 8 bases lay between the germline ends. CD4+CD25+CD127- Tregs, CD4+CD25- non-Tregs, CD4 and CD8 cells were sorted.

The TCR comes from a human donor who received a combined kidney and bone marrow transplant. The rearrangement links TRBV5-1 to TRBJ2-2; D perhaps matches TRBD2 (5 bases). The input for sequencing was CD8+ T cells from blood, taken before the transplant. CDR3 sequence reads: CASSLGRSNTGELFF. The CDR3 nucleotides read TGCGCCAGCAGCTTGGGGAGGTCAAACACCGGGGAGCTGTTTTTT.